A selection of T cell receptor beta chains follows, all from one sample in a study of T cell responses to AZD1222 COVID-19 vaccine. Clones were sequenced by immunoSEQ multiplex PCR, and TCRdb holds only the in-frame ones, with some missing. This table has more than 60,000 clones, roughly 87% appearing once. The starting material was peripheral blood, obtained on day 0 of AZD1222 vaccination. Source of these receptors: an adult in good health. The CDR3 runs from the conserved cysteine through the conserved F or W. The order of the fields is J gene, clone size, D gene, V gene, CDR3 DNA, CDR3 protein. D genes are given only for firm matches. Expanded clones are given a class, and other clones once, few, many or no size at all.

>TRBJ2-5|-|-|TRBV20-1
TGCAGTGCTAGGCCGGAAGAGACCCAGTACTTC
CSARPEETQYF
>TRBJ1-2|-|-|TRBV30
TGTGCCTGGCTCCGACCTATCAAGGGCTACACCTTC
CAWLRPIKGYTF
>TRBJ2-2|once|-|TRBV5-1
TGCGCCAGCAGCGACAGCCCTACGAACACCGGGGAGCTGTTTTTT
CASSDSPTNTGELFF
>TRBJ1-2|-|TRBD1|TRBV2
TGTGCCAGCAGTGACGACAGGGTACTTGGCTACACCTTC
CASSDDRVLGYTF
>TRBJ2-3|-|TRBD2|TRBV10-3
TGTGCCATCAGTTCTTTAGCGGGGGGGAGCACAGATACGCAGTATTTT
CAISSLAGGSTDTQYF
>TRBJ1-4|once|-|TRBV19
TGTGCCAGTAGTCCGTCACGGGGCGGTGAAAAACTGTTTTTT
CASSPSRGGEKLFF
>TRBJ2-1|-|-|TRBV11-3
TGTGCCAGCAGCATCGGGGGTGGTGAGCAGTTCTTC
CASSIGGGEQFF
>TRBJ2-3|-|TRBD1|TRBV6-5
TGTGCCAGCAGTAGGGACAGGGGGAAGACAGATACGCAGTATTTT
CASSRDRGKTDTQYF
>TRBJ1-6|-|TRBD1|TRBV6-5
TGTGCCAGCGGGGGACAGGGGAATTCACCCCTCCACTTT
CASGGQGNSPLHF
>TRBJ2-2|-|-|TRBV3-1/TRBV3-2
TGTGCCAGCAGCCTATGGGCAGGTAACACCGGGGAGCTGTTTTTT
CASSLWAGNTGELFF
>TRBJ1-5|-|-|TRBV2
TGTGCCAGCGGTATCGGGGATGGCAATCAGCCCCAGCATTTT
CASGIGDGNQPQHF
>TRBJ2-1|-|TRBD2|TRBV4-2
TGTGCCAGCAGCCAAGAAGGACTAGCGGGAGGAGAGCAGTTCTTC
CASSQEGLAGGEQFF
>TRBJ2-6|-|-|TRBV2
TGTGCCAGCAAGGACGGGAGCTCTGGGGCCAACGTCCTGACTTTC
CASKDGSSGANVLTF
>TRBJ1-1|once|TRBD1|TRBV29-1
TGCAGCGTTGAAGGGGCGAGGACAGGGGTTACTGAAGCTTTCTTT
CSVEGARTGVTEAFF
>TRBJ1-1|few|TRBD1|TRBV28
TGTGCCAGCAGTTTAGTGCAGGGGGGCACTGAAGCTTTCTTT
CASSLVQGGTEAFF
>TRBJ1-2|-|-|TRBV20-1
TGCAGTGCTACAGACTGGTATGGCTACACCTTC
CSATDWYGYTF
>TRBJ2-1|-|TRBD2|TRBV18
TGTGCCAGCTCACCTCAGACCGGGACTACCCGTAATGAGCAGTTCTTC
CASSPQTGTTRNEQFF
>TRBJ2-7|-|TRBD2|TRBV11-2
TGTGCCAGCAGCGTAAGCGGGGGCCGAGAGCAGTACTTC
CASSVSGGREQYF
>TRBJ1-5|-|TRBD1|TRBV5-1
TGCGCCAGCAGAGCCGGGACAGGAGTTAATCAGCCCCAGCATTTT
CASRAGTGVNQPQHF
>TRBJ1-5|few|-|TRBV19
TGTGCCAGTAGTCGGGGAGGGCCCCAGCATTTT
CASSRGGPQHF
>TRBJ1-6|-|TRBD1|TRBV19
TGTGCCAGTAGTGCGGACAGGGGGCGTTCACCCCTCCACTTT
CASSADRGRSPLHF
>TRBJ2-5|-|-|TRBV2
TGTGCCAGCAGTGAAAATAGGATAGGTCGAGAGACCCAGTACTTC
CASSENRIGRETQYF
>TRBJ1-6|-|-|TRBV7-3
TGTGCCAGCAGCTCCCGAGCGAATTCACCCCTCCACTTT
CASSSRANSPLHF
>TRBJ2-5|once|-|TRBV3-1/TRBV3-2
TGTGCCAGCAGCCAGGAGCCGGGGGGCCGGGAGACCCAGTACTTC
CASSQEPGGRETQYF
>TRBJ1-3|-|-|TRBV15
TGTGCCACCAGCAGAGGAAAGGGGGTAAACGGAAACACCATATATTTT
CATSRGKGVNGNTIYF
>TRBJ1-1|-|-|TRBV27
TGTGCCAGCAGTTTGGGGGGGGAGACCCGAGGTGGCACTGAAGCTTTCTTT
CASSLGGETRGGTEAFF
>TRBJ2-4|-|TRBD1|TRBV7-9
TGTGCCAGCAGCCAGCCCGGGACAGGGGGAAACATTCAGTACTTC
CASSQPGTGGNIQYF
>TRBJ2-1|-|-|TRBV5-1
TGCGCCAGCAGCTTGTTGGCCTCTGGGAATGAGCAGTTCTTC
CASSLLASGNEQFF
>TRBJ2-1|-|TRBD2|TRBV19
TGTGCCAGCCTAGCGGGACACGAGCAGTTCTTC
CASLAGHEQFF